Each of the 20 T cell receptor beta chains below was sequenced from the same sample in a study of PD-L1 blockade in urothelial cancer. This table comes from immunoSEQ multiplex PCR, and its TCRdb copy is limited to in-frame clones, with some not included. The sample records around 110,000 clones, around 89% being singletons. The time point here: peripheral blood 6 weeks after treatment start. The specimen was PBMCs, collected around atezolizumab (anti-PD-L1) treatment. Source of these receptors: a man aged 55 to 70 with urothelial cancer.

The chain employs TRBV5-1 and TRBJ1-1; no clear D gene. The CDR3 is 15 amino acids. The germline V and J ends were trimmed by 0 bases and 4 bases, with 13 bases remaining between them. CDR1 and CDR2 (germline): SGHRS, YFSETQ. In DNA, the CDR3 is TGCGCCAGCAGCTTGGAACACCCACCGGGCACTGAAGCTTTCTTT. Its protein product is CASSLEHPPGTEAFF.

V gene TRBV4-2 combines with J gene TRBJ2-1, with D perhaps matching TRBD1 (5 bases). Germline values: CDR1 LGHNA, CDR2 YNFKEQ. Deletions cut 5 bases from V and 9 bases from J, with 17 bases between. This CDR3 is 14 amino acids long. CDR3 sequence: CASSLGVRVAEQFF. The CDR3 DNA reads TGTGCCAGCAGCTTAGGGGTCCGGGTTGCTGAGCAGTTCTTC.

J is TRBJ1-2 and V is TRBV30; a weak D match, TRBD1 (5 bases). Germline CDR1 and CDR2: GTSNPN and SVGIG (reference sequence). The V end was cut by 0 bases, the J end by 7 bases, with 12 bases between. There are 13 residues in the CDR3. This CDR3 reads CAWSVLTDIGYTF. The CDR3, as DNA: TGTGCCTGGAGTGTCCTGACAGATATTGGCTACACCTTC.

V usage is TRBV28 and J usage is TRBJ2-1; D might be TRBD2 (6 bases). V lost 4 bases, J lost 10 bases, and 17 bases lay in between. Germline CDR1 is MDHEN and CDR2 is SYDVKM. The CDR3 length is 14 residues. CDR3 DNA: TGTGCCAGCAGTTCCCCCGCGGGACTCAGAGAGCAGTTCTTC. Its protein is CASSSPAGLREQFF.

V usage is TRBV9 and J usage is TRBJ1-2; 7 positions match TRBD1. From germline, CDR1 is SGDLS and CDR2 YYNGEE. CDR3 length equals 18 residues. Trimming cost V 0 bases and J 4 bases; bases outside gene matches: 15. The CDR3 protein is CASSVDPQGLGGGYGYTF. The CDR3 DNA sequence: TGTGCCAGCAGCGTAGACCCACAGGGGCTTGGGGGTGGCTATGGCTACACCTTC.

The J gene is TRBJ1-1, the V gene TRBV27; D is ambiguous. CDR1 is MNHEY, CDR2 SMNVEV, per germline (reference sequence). The CDR3 spans 14 residues. The V end was cut by 5 bases, the J end by 4 bases, with 14 bases between. The CDR3 loop reads CASSPTPFGTEAFF. The CDR3 DNA reads TGTGCCAGCAGTCCTACCCCTTTTGGCACTGAAGCTTTCTTT.

This clone has only one observation. The chain links TRBV10-3 to TRBJ2-2, with D perhaps TRBD1 (6 bases). The CDR3 covers 13 residues. From germline, CDR1 is ENHRY and CDR2 SYGVKD. Trimming stripped 3 bases from V and 4 bases from J, with 6 bases between. As DNA, the CDR3 is TGTGCCATCAGTGAACAGGGCACCGGGGAGCTGTTTTTT. The encoded protein is CAISEQGTGELFF.

This rearrangement joins TRBV6-6 to TRBJ2-3; 8 nucleotides agree with TRBD1. The CDR3 contains 15 residues. Germline CDR1 is MNHNY and CDR2 is SVGAGI (reference sequence). Trimming took 4 bases from V and 6 from J; bases not matched to a gene: 9. The DNA for the CDR3 is TGTGCCAGCAGTTCCGAGGCAGGGGGCTGGGATACGCAGTATTTT. Translating it yields CASSSEAGGWDTQYF.

The chain recombines TRBV6-5 with TRBJ1-2, with 12 bases that match TRBD1. Germline CDR1 is MNHEY and CDR2 is SVGAGI. V lost 7 bases, J lost 0 bases, and 3 bases stayed unmatched. This CDR3 spans 15 amino acids. CDR3 DNA sequence: TGTGCCAGCAAAGGGACAGGGGGCACTAACTATGGCTACACCTTC. Translation: CASKGTGGTNYGYTF.

This clone was picked up a small number of times. This chain connects TRBV7-2 to TRBJ1-1; D is possibly TRBD1 (5 bases). The V end lost 5 bases, the J end lost 1 base, and 14 bases lay between the germline ends. This CDR3 is built from 15 residues. Germline CDR1 SGHTA, CDR2 FQGNSA. The CDR3 DNA sequence: TGTGCCAGCAGCCCACGTCGGGGGAGGAACACTGAAGCTTTCTTT. This gives the protein CASSPRRGRNTEAFF.

The chain couples TRBV10-3 to TRBJ1-3; D call uncertain. From germline, CDR1 is ENHRY and CDR2 SYGVKD. Trimming shortened V by 1 base and J by 4 bases, and 8 bases separated the two germline ends. CDR3 length: 14 amino acids. For the CDR3, the DNA is TGTGCCATCAGTGAGTTGACAAACGGAAACACCATATATTTT. Its protein product is CAISELTNGNTIYF.

This chain uses TRBV7-3 with TRBJ1-1; D remains ambiguous. This CDR3 has 14 amino acids. Trimming pared 5 bases from V and 3 bases from J, leaving 13 bases between. CDR1 and CDR2 from the germline V gene are SGHTA and FQGTGA. The CDR3, as DNA: TGTGCCAGCAGCCTCTTACCTACCGACACTGAAGCTTTCTTT. Amino acid sequence: CASSLLPTDTEAFF.

The V and J genes are TRBV4-2 and TRBJ2-3, with 9 bases lining up with TRBD2. The CDR3 contains 16 residues. Germline values: CDR1 LGHNA, CDR2 YNFKEQ. V lost 4 bases and J lost 6; bases outside the gene matches: 11. CDR3 region: CASSPEGGGAGDTQYF. As DNA, the CDR3 is TGTGCCAGCAGCCCCGAAGGCGGGGGGGCCGGCGATACGCAGTATTTT.

The chain joins TRBV7-2 to TRBJ1-2; the D is unclear. Trimming left V 1 base short and J 8 bases short, with 11 bases between. The CDR3 has 13 amino acids. Germline loops: CDR1 SGHTA, CDR2 FQGNSA. The CDR3 region is CASSLVSSGGYTF. CDR3 sequence (DNA): TGTGCCAGCAGCTTAGTGTCCTCGGGAGGCTACACCTTC. The full variable domain, completed using reference TRBV7-2 and TRBJ1-2, is GAGVSQSPSNKVTEKGKDVELRCDPISGHTALYWYRQSLGQGLEFLIYFQGNSAPDKSGLPSDRFSAERTGGSVSTLTIQRTQQEDSAVYLCASSLVSSGGYTFGSGTRLTVV.

The V and J genes are TRBV29-1 and TRBJ2-5, with 14 bases aligning to TRBD2. The germline V gene encodes CDR1 SQVTM and CDR2 ANQGSEA. V lost 4 bases to trimming and J lost 5 bases; unmatched junction nucleotides: 6. The CDR3 runs 15 residues. In DNA form, the CDR3 reads TGCAGCGTTGGGGGACTAGCGGGAGTGTTGGAGACCCAGTACTTC. It yields the protein CSVGGLAGVLETQYF.

The chain joins TRBV7-2 to TRBJ2-4, with D possibly TRBD2 on 6 matching bases. Trimming took 5 bases from V and 7 from J, leaving 9 bases between them. Germline V CDR1 and CDR2: SGHTA, FQGNSA. The CDR3 totals 12 residues. CDR3 loop: CASSAGGNIQYF. DNA for the CDR3: TGTGCCAGCAGCGCTGGGGGGAACATTCAGTACTTC.

This sequence joins TRBV7-6 and TRBJ2-5; 14 nucleotides align to TRBD2. Germline-derived CDR1 and CDR2 are SGHVS and FNYEAQ. The CDR3 length is 17 residues. The trim removed 5 bases at V and 2 bases at J, leaving 7 bases unmatched. The CDR3 loop reads CASSPGLAGAGQETQYF. The CDR3 DNA reads as TGTGCCAGCAGCCCGGGACTAGCGGGGGCGGGGCAAGAGACCCAGTACTTC.

The chain links TRBV11-2 to TRBJ2-1, with 9 positions matching TRBD1. V shed 3 bases, J shed 2 bases, and the junction held 8 bases outside the gene matches. The CDR3 has 17 residues. Germline CDR1 and CDR2: SGHAT and FQNNGV. CDR3 region: CASSFSGQGRPYNEQFF. CDR3 nucleotides: TGTGCCAGCAGCTTTTCTGGACAGGGGCGACCCTACAATGAGCAGTTCTTC. The full variable domain, in which reference TRBV11-2 and TRBJ2-1 provide the parts outside the CDR3, is EAGVAQSPRYKIIEKRQSVAFWCNPISGHATLYWYQQILGQGPKLLIQFQNNGVVDDSQLPKDRFSAERLKGVDSTLKIQPAKLEDSAVYLCASSFSGQGRPYNEQFFGPGTRLTVL.

J is TRBJ2-7 and V is TRBV11-3; tentatively, D is TRBD1 (5 bases). Trimming pared 2 bases from V and 2 bases from J, leaving 7 bases between. The CDR3 runs to 13 residues. Germline CDR1 and CDR2: SGHNT and YENEEA. CDR3 in amino acids: CASSLSGTYEQYF. The CDR3 DNA reads TGTGCCAGCAGCTTATCAGGGACCTACGAGCAGTACTTC.

This clone came up once. The chain links TRBV7-9 to TRBJ1-5; the D gene is possibly TRBD1 (6 bases). From germline, CDR1 is SEHNR and CDR2 FQNEAQ (reference sequence). The CDR3 totals 14 residues. With 5 bases removed from V and 4 bases from J, the gap between germline ends came to 12 bases. The CDR3 nucleotides read TGTGCCAGCAGCCCCTTCGGACAGAATCAGCCCCAGCATTTT. It specifies CASSPFGQNQPQHF. The variable domain in full, with the rest retrieved from reference TRBV7-9 and TRBJ1-5, is DTGVSQNPRHKITKRGQNVTFRCDPISEHNRLYWYRQTLGQGPEFLTYFQNEAQLEKSRLLSDRFSAERPKGSFSTLEIQRTEQGDSAMYLCASSPFGQNQPQHFGDGTRLSIL.